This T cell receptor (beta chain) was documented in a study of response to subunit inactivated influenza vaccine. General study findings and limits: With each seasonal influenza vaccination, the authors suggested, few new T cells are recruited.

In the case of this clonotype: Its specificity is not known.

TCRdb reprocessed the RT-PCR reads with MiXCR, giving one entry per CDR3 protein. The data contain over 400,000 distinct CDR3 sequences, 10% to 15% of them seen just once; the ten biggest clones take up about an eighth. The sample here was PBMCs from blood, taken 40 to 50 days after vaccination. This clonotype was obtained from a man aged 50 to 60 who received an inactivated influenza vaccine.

CDR3 amino acids: CAISEPLGEETQYF. DNA for the CDR3: TGTGCCATCAGTGAGCCTTTGGGGGAAGAGACCCAGTACTTC. V gene TRBV10-3 combines with J gene TRBJ2-5; D possibly uses TRBD1 or TRBD2 (5 bases each). This CDR3 has 14 amino acids. V was shortened by 2 bases and J by 3 bases, with 10 bases between the two germline ends. Germline CDR1 and CDR2: ENHRY and SYGVKD.